This record concerns one T cell receptor beta chain sequence. The sample originates from a study of CD8+ T cells in alopecia areata. The germline gives CDR1 SGHRS, CDR2 YFSETQ. The V segment lost 5 bases and the J segment 6 bases; nucleotides outside the gene matches: 11. CDR3 length equals 15 residues. RNA was isolated and reverse transcribed to cDNA, the sequencing template. Method: immunoSEQ multiplex PCR; TCRdb's copy keeps in-frame clones and lacks some. The data hold about 140,000 clones, with around 50% observed a single time. This clonotype originated in a human donor with alopecia areata. Sample: CD4+ T cells sorted from blood, taken at week 0. The chain links TRBV5-1 to TRBJ1-5, with 7 nucleotides matching TRBD1. The CDR3 loop reads CASSQQGSKGQPQHF. The CDR3 DNA follows: TGCGCCAGCAGTCAACAGGGGAGTAAGGGTCAGCCCCAGCATTTT. Drawing the rest from reference TRBV5-1 and TRBJ1-5, the complete variable domain is KAGVTQTPRYLIKTRGQQVTLSCSPISGHRSVSWYQQTPGQGLQFLFEYFSETQRNKGNFPGRFSGRQFSNSRSEMNVSTLELGDSALYLCASSQQGSKGQPQHFGDGTRLSIL.